This T cell receptor (beta chain) is drawn from a study of CD8 T cell repertoires and HIV-1 epitope variants. Study-level findings and limits: Nine antigen-specific TCR beta clonotypes were found; about 6 seemed cross-reactive to variants.

With respect to this clone: Its target is unknown.

Survey-depth immunoSEQ sequencing covered TCR beta CDR3 regions. Libraries were prepared by immunoSEQ multiplex PCR; TCRdb keeps only in-frame clonotypes and omits some of them. Of 4,500 to 7,000 clones in the sample, roughly 60% were seen once. The sample taken for sequencing was cultured CD8+ T cells derived from PBMCs. The sequence derives from a male donor with HIV.

As DNA, the CDR3 is TGTGCCAGCAGTTTATCGCCCAGGGCAATCGAGCAGTACTTC. Translation gives CASSLSPRAIEQYF. This rearrangement joins TRBV27 to TRBJ2-7, with D tentatively TRBD1 (5 bases). The CDR3 consists of 14 residues. Germline V gives CDR1 MNHEY, CDR2 SMNVEV (reference sequence). Trimming stripped 0 bases from V and 6 bases from J, with 12 bases between.